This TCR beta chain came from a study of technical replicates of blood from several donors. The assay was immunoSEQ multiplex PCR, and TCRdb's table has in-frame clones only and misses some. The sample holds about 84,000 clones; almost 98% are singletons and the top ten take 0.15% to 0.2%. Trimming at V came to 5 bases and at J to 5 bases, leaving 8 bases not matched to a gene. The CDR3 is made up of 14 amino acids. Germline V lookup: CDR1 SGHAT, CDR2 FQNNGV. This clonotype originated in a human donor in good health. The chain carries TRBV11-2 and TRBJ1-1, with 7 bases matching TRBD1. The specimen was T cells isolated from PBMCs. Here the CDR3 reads CASSATTGVTEAFF. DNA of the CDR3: TGTGCCAGCAGCGCGACCACAGGGGTAACTGAAGCTTTCTTT.